The clone carrying this TCR beta chain appeared a few times. Antigen unknown. The data stem from a study of beta chain features in type 1 diabetes. Study conclusions and caveats: Patients with Type 1 diabetes showed moderately but significantly shorter TCRB CDR3s in all four CD4+ subsets.

The CDR3 has 14 amino acids. Per germline, CDR1 LNHDA and CDR2 SQIVND (reference sequence). V shed 6 bases and J shed 3 bases, with 12 bases lying between them. Since all of the isolated RNA was reverse transcribed, expressed TCRB transcripts were what got sequenced. Generated by immunoSEQ multiplex PCR, the TCRdb table keeps only in-frame clones and is missing some. This sample has over 500,000 clones; 15% to 18% occur once, and the top ten carry about 0.097%. The sequence was collected from a young man in good health. The source material was naive CD4+ T cells from blood. This sequence joins TRBV19 and TRBJ2-1; D is ambiguous. CDR3 loop: CASRQPGDYNEQFF. For the CDR3, the DNA is TGTGCCAGTAGGCAACCCGGTGACTACAATGAGCAGTTCTTC.